The 32 T cell receptor beta chains below all came from one sample that was sequenced in a study of T cells after yellow fever vaccination (dated by TCRdb to the late 2010s). The sample's treatment or condition label, decoded: live attenuated yellow fever vaccine strain. The library came from 5' RACE. The data were produced on an Illumina NovaSeq 6000. The raw public data were reprocessed by TCRdb itself: fastp quality trimming at Q25, MiXCR clonotype calling, in-frame beta chains only. Every distinct CDR3 protein forms one entry, paired with its most common genes and DNA. The sample table contains 300,000 or so distinct CDR3 sequences; only one count was recorded for roughly 9% of them. Of the sample, around 3.1% falls within the top ten clones. The material sequenced was CD4+ T cells sorted from PBMCs, taken 5 days after the yellow fever booster vaccination. The receptors originated from a man between 18 and 35 years old who received the YFV17D yellow fever vaccine.

This clonotype occurred a few times. This sequence joins TRBV20-1 and TRBJ2-4, with D perhaps TRBD2 (5 bases). Trimming removed 6 bases at V and 11 bases at J, with 17 bases between. Per germline, CDR1 DFQATT and CDR2 SNEGSKA (reference sequence). This CDR3 contains 12 residues. The CDR3 DNA reads TGCAGTGCCTCCCGGGAACGGGCATTTCAGTACTTC. Its translation: CSASRERAFQYF.

The rearrangement uses TRBV7-2 and TRBJ2-1; tentatively, D is TRBD1 or TRBD2 (6 bases each). The ends were cut back, 1 base at V and 9 bases at J, with 22 bases in the middle. CDR1 and CDR2 from the germline V gene are SGHTA and FQGNSA. The CDR3 contains 17 residues. The CDR3 region is CASSLEPLGGARGEQFF. Here the CDR3 DNA reads TGTGCCAGCAGCTTAGAGCCGCTCGGCGGGGCCAGGGGTGAGCAGTTCTTC.

This clonotype was detected only once. The chain links TRBV5-1 to TRBJ2-5; possible D gene TRBD2, 5 bases. The germline V gene has CDR1 SGHRS and CDR2 YFSETQ. Trimming left V 0 bases short and J 5 bases short, with 11 bases between. CDR3 length: 14 amino acids. The CDR3 sequence: CASSLGGQEETQYF. The DNA for the CDR3 is TGCGCCAGCAGCTTGGGAGGGCAAGAGGAGACCCAGTACTTC.

The chain has TRBV7-9 and TRBJ2-7, with D perhaps TRBD1 (5 bases). The CDR3 covers 15 residues. V was trimmed by 1 base and J by 3 bases, leaving 13 bases between them. Germline V gene lookup returns CDR1 SEHNR and CDR2 FQNEAQ (reference sequence). The CDR3 protein is CASSLGGLRNYEQYF. Here the CDR3 DNA reads TGTGCCAGCAGCTTAGGGGGCCTACGCAACTACGAGCAGTACTTC.

The genes are TRBV4-1 and TRBJ1-6, with TRBD1 as a possible D gene (5 bases). The CDR3 is 16 residues long. Trimming stripped 4 bases from V and 7 bases from J, with 17 bases between. Germline V gives CDR1 MGHRA, CDR2 YSYEKL. CDR3 bases: TGCGCCAGCAGCCCCTCTCAGGGCCCCGGGAATTCACCCCTCCACTTT. It specifies CASSPSQGPGNSPLHF.

The chain links TRBV12-3 or TRBV12-4 to TRBJ2-7; 9 nucleotides agree with TRBD1. V gave up 6 bases and J gave up 4 bases; unmatched junction bases: 10. CDR3 size: 15 residues. The CDR3 spells CASSPGQGWSYEQYF. The CDR3 DNA is TGTGCCAGCAGCCCCGGACAGGGGTGGTCATACGAGCAGTACTTC.

In its sample, this clonotype was seen a few times. V usage is TRBV7-9 and J usage is TRBJ2-6; TRBD1 matches 11 bases. V shed 4 bases, J shed 0 bases, and the junction held 5 bases outside the gene matches. Germline CDR1 and CDR2: SEHNR and FQNEAQ (reference sequence). The length of the CDR3 is 18 residues. The CDR3 sequence is CASSSRTGGGSGANVLTF. Here the CDR3 DNA reads TGTGCCAGCAGCTCACGGACAGGGGGCGGCTCTGGGGCCAACGTCCTGACTTTC.

The rearrangement links TRBV30 to TRBJ2-1; D not resolved. CDR1 and CDR2 (germline): GTSNPN, SVGIG (reference sequence). Trimming shortened V by 0 bases and J by 9 bases, and 15 bases separated the two germline ends. This CDR3 has 14 amino acids. The CDR3 is CAWSVIGQQAEQFF. The CDR3 DNA is TGTGCCTGGAGTGTAATTGGTCAGCAGGCTGAGCAGTTCTTC. The variable domain in full, completed from reference TRBV30 and TRBJ2-1, reads SQTIHQWPATLVQPVGSPLSLECTVEGTSNPNLYWYRQAAGRGLQLLFYSVGIGQISSEVPQNLSASRPQDRQFILSSKKLLLSDSGFYLCAWSVIGQQAEQFFGPGTRLTVL.

This clonotype has more than one count but fewer than ten. The chain combines TRBV28 with TRBJ2-3; D is tentatively TRBD1 or TRBD2 (5 bases each). CDR3 size: 15 residues. V dropped 2 bases and J dropped 3 bases, with 12 bases sitting between them. The germline V gene encodes CDR1 MDHEN and CDR2 SYDVKM. The CDR3 sequence is CASSLRGPGTDTQYF. The CDR3 coding sequence is TGTGCCAGCAGTTTACGGGGACCGGGGACAGATACGCAGTATTTT.

The chain carries TRBV30 and TRBJ1-6; 7 nucleotides align to TRBD1. The J segment lost 7 bases and the V segment lost 0 bases, leaving 6 bases of the junction unmatched. The CDR3 has 15 amino acids. Germline CDR1 reads GTSNPN; CDR2 reads SVGIG (reference sequence). The DNA for the CDR3 is TGTGCCTGGAGTGTAAACAGGGGTTGGAATTCACCCCTCCACTTT. Encoded protein: CAWSVNRGWNSPLHF.

In its sample, this clonotype was seen a few times. This chain links TRBV29-1 with TRBJ2-3; D possibly corresponds to TRBD2 (5 bases). The ends were cut back, 7 bases at V and 2 bases at J, with 13 bases in the middle. The germline CDR1 and CDR2 sequences are SQVTM and ANQGSEA. This CDR3 is 13 amino acids long. The CDR3 here is CSGRRTDTDTQYF. In DNA form, the CDR3 reads TGCAGCGGGCGACGGACTGACACAGATACGCAGTATTTT.

V gene TRBV5-1 combines with J gene TRBJ1-1; D may be TRBD1 (6 bases). Germline values: CDR1 SGHRS, CDR2 YFSETQ. The V end lost 0 bases, the J end lost 5 bases, and 17 bases lay between the germline ends. CDR3 length equals 16 residues. The CDR3 protein is CASSLGTGNVWTEAFF. CDR3 bases: TGCGCCAGCAGCTTGGGTACAGGGAACGTTTGGACTGAAGCTTTCTTT.

This sequence joins TRBV6-2 or TRBV6-3 and TRBJ1-1; possibly TRBD1 for D (6 bases). CDR3 length: 11 amino acids. V lost 6 bases and J 11 bases, leaving 13 bases between the germline ends. From germline, CDR1 is MNHEY and CDR2 SVGEGT. CDR3 in amino acids: CASSRGQNAFF. The CDR3 DNA follows: TGTGCCAGCAGCCGCGGACAGAACGCTTTCTTT.

J is TRBJ1-1 and V is TRBV6-1; D is undetermined. This CDR3 comprises 11 residues. Germline CDR1 reads MNHNS; CDR2 reads SASEGT. Deletions cut 0 bases from V and 14 bases from J, with 10 bases between. CDR3 coding DNA: TGTGCCAGCAGTGAAGCTCGTCCGCCCTTCTTT. As protein: CASSEARPPFF.

This clonotype was seen at least ten times. The chain links TRBV28 to TRBJ2-5; no firm D call. The germline V gene has CDR1 MDHEN and CDR2 SYDVKM. The V gene lost 6 bases and the J gene lost 5 bases, with 7 bases spanning the gap. There are 11 residues in the CDR3. The DNA for the CDR3 is TGTGCCAGCAGCAATCGGGAGACCCAGTACTTC. Its translation is CASSNRETQYF.

This clonotype was detected many times. The chain is built from TRBV7-6 and TRBJ2-5; 11 nucleotides line up with TRBD2. The trim removed 3 bases at V and 1 base at J, leaving 4 bases unmatched. Germline CDR1 reads SGHVS; CDR2 reads FNYEAQ. The CDR3 contains 16 residues. CDR3 sequence (DNA): TGTGCCAGCAGCTTTGGGACTAGCGGAGGCCAAGAGACCCAGTACTTC. Its translation: CASSFGTSGGQETQYF.

The DNA of the CDR3 is TGTGCCAGCAGTGAACTGACCCGGGAGCTGTTTTTT. It specifies CASSELTRELFF. The rearrangement uses TRBV2 and TRBJ2-2, with D hard to call. CDR3 length equals 12 residues. V lost 2 bases and J 9 bases, leaving 7 bases between the germline ends. Germline V lookup: CDR1 SNHLY, CDR2 FYNNEI.

This clonotype was detected many times. The gene calls are TRBV20-1 and TRBJ2-5; D might be TRBD1 or TRBD2, each matching 5 bases. CDR1 is DFQATT and CDR2 is SNEGSKA in the germline V gene (reference sequence). V lost 0 bases to trimming and J lost 1 base, with 6 bases between them. The CDR3 covers 13 residues. CDR3 in amino acids: CSARDGTQETQYF. CDR3 DNA: TGCAGTGCTAGAGATGGGACCCAAGAGACCCAGTACTTC.

This clonotype has just a few counts. The V gene is TRBV19, the J gene TRBJ2-7, with TRBD1 matching over 9 bases. Germline V gene lookup returns CDR1 LNHDA and CDR2 SQIVND (reference sequence). This CDR3 region has 15 residues. V shed 4 bases, J shed 6 bases, and the junction held 10 bases outside the gene matches. The CDR3 DNA reads as TGTGCCAGTAGTACAACATGGGGGACAGGGTCCGAGCAGTACTTC. Translating gives CASSTTWGTGSEQYF.

This clonotype has at least ten counts. CDR3 coding DNA: TGCAGTGTTAATTTCCGGGGGGACGACTACGAGCAGTACGTC. It specifies CSVNFRGDDYEQYV. V gene TRBV20-1 combines with J gene TRBJ2-7; 7 bases map to TRBD2. The V gene end was trimmed by 7 bases and the J gene end by 3 bases; junction bases not matched to a gene: 12. In germline, CDR1 is DFQATT, CDR2 SNEGSKA (reference sequence). This CDR3 spans 14 amino acids.

The chain joins TRBV7-2 to TRBJ1-1; D possibly corresponds to TRBD1 (6 bases). The CDR3 consists of 16 residues. V shed 6 bases and J shed 5 bases, with 22 bases lying between them. Germline CDR1 and CDR2: SGHTA and FQGNSA. The CDR3 reads CASSRSSGGRGTEAFF. The CDR3 bases are TGTGCCAGCAGTCGCTCCTCCGGGGGAAGGGGGACTGAAGCTTTCTTT.

This clonotype was seen only a few times. The chain links TRBV5-4 to TRBJ2-1; perhaps TRBD1 as D (6 bases). Per the germline V gene, CDR1 is SGHNT and CDR2 is YYREEE (reference sequence). Trimming removed 3 bases from V and 12 bases from J, with 10 bases in between. The CDR3 consists of 11 residues. In DNA form, the CDR3 reads TGTGCCAGCAGCTCCGGGACAAGGCAGTTCTTC. This encodes CASSSGTRQFF.

The CDR3 loop is CASSLVNPGPDGYTF. CDR3 DNA sequence: TGTGCCAGCAGCCTCGTAAATCCAGGCCCGGATGGCTACACCTTC. The chain uses TRBV4-2 and TRBJ1-2; no reliable D call. Germline-derived CDR1 and CDR2 are LGHNA and YNFKEQ. The CDR3 contains 15 residues. The germline V and J ends were trimmed by 4 bases and 6 bases, with 18 bases remaining between them.

The table lists this clonotype with many counts. The CDR3 DNA reads as TGCGCCAGCAGCGGGTGGGCCCAAACGGGCGCAGATACGCAGTATTTT. Encoded protein: CASSGWAQTGADTQYF. The chain joins TRBV4-1 to TRBJ2-3; D is ambiguous. Germline lookup yields CDR1 MGHRA and CDR2 YSYEKL. This CDR3 is built from 16 residues. V dropped 5 bases and J dropped 4 bases, with 19 bases sitting between them.

This clonotype was counted between two and nine times. The chain couples TRBV6-2 or TRBV6-3 to TRBJ1-5; 11 nucleotides align to TRBD1. The ends lost 5 bases at V and 7 bases at J; junction bases unmatched: 7. The CDR3 is made up of 15 amino acids. Per germline, CDR1 MNHEY and CDR2 SVGEGT. As DNA, the CDR3 is TGTGCCAGCAGTGAGCGGACAGGGGGCAGCCAGCCCCAGCATTTT. Translated, it gives CASSERTGGSQPQHF.

This clonotype was seen only a few times. The V and J genes are TRBV18 and TRBJ2-1; 10 bases are a match to TRBD2. V was pared by 5 bases and J by 9 bases, with 16 bases of the junction left unmatched. This CDR3 contains 17 residues. CDR1 and CDR2 (germline): KGHSH, LQKENI. DNA of the CDR3: TGTGCCAGCTCAGTGCCTCGGACAGCGGGGGGGCAGGGTGAGCAGTTCTTC. Translation gives CASSVPRTAGGQGEQFF. Filled out from reference TRBV18 and TRBJ2-1, the complete variable domain reads NAGVMQNPRHLVRRRGQEARLRCSPMKGHSHVYWYRQLPEEGLKFMVYLQKENIIDESGMPKERFSAEFPKEGPSILRIQQVVRGDSAAYFCASSVPRTAGGQGEQFFGPGTRLTVL.

This clonotype was seen a few times. The rearrangement joins TRBV5-1 to TRBJ1-6, with unresolved D. This CDR3 region has 16 residues. Germline lookup yields CDR1 SGHRS and CDR2 YFSETQ. The V and J ends lost 0 bases and 7 bases respectively, with 14 bases between them. CDR3 in DNA: TGCGCCAGCAGCTTGGGCTCGCTACAATGGAATTCACCCCTCCACTTT. It specifies CASSLGSLQWNSPLHF.

A few counts support this clonotype. For the CDR3, the DNA is TGTGCCATCAGGGATGCGACAGCACACTACGAGCAGTACTTC. Translation gives CAIRDATAHYEQYF. The V and J genes are TRBV10-3 and TRBJ2-7, with D possibly matching TRBD1 (5 bases). This CDR3 is 14 amino acids long. Germline loops: CDR1 ENHRY, CDR2 SYGVKD. The germline V and J ends were trimmed by 6 bases and 3 bases, with 15 bases remaining between them.

The CDR3 DNA sequence: TGCAGTGCATGGACTCCATCAACGGGCATTCAGTACTTC. As protein: CSAWTPSTGIQYF. V usage is TRBV20-1 and J usage is TRBJ2-4, with a tentative D call TRBD2 (5 bases). V shed 6 bases and J shed 9 bases, with 18 bases lying between them. CDR1 and CDR2 from the germline V gene are DFQATT and SNEGSKA (reference sequence). This CDR3 spans 13 amino acids.

The chain links TRBV5-1 to TRBJ1-2; D call uncertain. The V and J ends lost 2 bases and 5 bases respectively, with 16 bases between them. The CDR3 covers 15 residues. Germline V lookup: CDR1 SGHRS, CDR2 YFSETQ. The DNA for the CDR3 is TGCGCCAGCAGCTTCGGGTCAGGCCTGATGTATGGCTACACCTTC. Its translation is CASSFGSGLMYGYTF.

This clonotype has just a few counts. This chain uses TRBV7-2 with TRBJ2-2, with D possibly TRBD1 on 6 matching bases. V was shortened by 5 bases and J by 4 bases, with 11 bases between the two germline ends. Germline V gives CDR1 SGHTA, CDR2 FQGNSA. This CDR3 spans 14 amino acids. DNA for the CDR3: TGTGCCAGCAGCCCCGGGACATTCACCGGGGAGCTGTTTTTT. Protein product: CASSPGTFTGELFF.

The chain joins TRBV20-1 to TRBJ2-2; 9 bases match TRBD1. CDR1 and CDR2 from the germline V gene are DFQATT and SNEGSKA (reference sequence). V was clipped by 5 bases and J by 5 bases; unmatched bases: 6. The CDR3 has 14 residues. The CDR3 spells CSASGTGYTGELFF. DNA for the CDR3: TGCAGTGCTTCCGGGACAGGGTATACCGGGGAGCTGTTTTTT.